These 23 T cell receptor beta chains share one sample of origin, sequenced in a study of siplizumab effects on memory and regulatory T cells. Here immunoSEQ multiplex PCR was the method, and the copy in TCRdb shows in-frame clones only, minus some. Among about 14,000 clones, around 49% were seen once, and the ten largest hold about 9.4%. Their antigens remain unidentified. Researchers cocultured the mixed lymphocyte reaction cells at 37°C for approximately six days. Material for sequencing was CFSE-low (dividing) CD4+ T cells sorted from an allogeneic mixed lymphocyte reaction. The receptor set was obtained from a human donor in good health; the cells came from an allogeneic mixed lymphocyte reaction.

Only a few counts were recorded for this clone. The rearrangement joins TRBV30 to TRBJ2-3; 9 bases match TRBD2. Germline V gene sequence: CDR1 GTSNPN, CDR2 SVGIG (reference sequence). The CDR3 covers 12 residues. The DNA of the CDR3 is TGTGCATTAACTAGCGGGTTGGATACGCAGTATTTT. Its protein product is CALTSGLDTQYF.

This rearrangement joins TRBV10-3 to TRBJ1-1; D perhaps matches TRBD1 (5 bases). With 11 bases removed from V and 1 base from J, the gap between germline ends came to 17 bases. There are 14 residues in the CDR3. Germline lookup yields CDR1 ENHRY and CDR2 SYGVKD. The CDR3 DNA sequence: TGTGCCGTCGCCGGGACGGATAAGAACACTGAAGCTTTCTTT. Amino acids: CAVAGTDKNTEAFF.

The chain has TRBV6-5 and TRBJ1-5; the D is unclear. V lost 2 bases, J lost 6 bases, and 11 bases lay in between. The CDR3 is 14 amino acids. Per the germline V gene, CDR1 is MNHEY and CDR2 is SVGAGI. The CDR3 reads CASSYGADGQPQHF. The CDR3 nucleotides are TGTGCCAGCAGTTACGGCGCAGACGGTCAGCCCCAGCATTTT.

The chain couples TRBV25-1 to TRBJ2-7; 7 bases align to TRBD2. The CDR3 is 15 residues long. The J segment lost 1 base and the V segment lost 3 bases, leaving 6 bases of the junction unmatched. Germline values: CDR1 MGHDK, CDR2 SYGVNS. CDR3 sequence (DNA): TGTGCCAGCAGTGATCCGGCGGGGGAGTCCTACGAGCAGTACTTC. Its translation: CASSDPAGESYEQYF.

The chain is built from TRBV5-1 and TRBJ1-1; D gene unclear. This CDR3 contains 13 residues. V lost 2 bases and J 2 bases, leaving 7 bases between the germline ends. CDR1 is SGHRS and CDR2 is YFSETQ in the germline V gene. DNA for the CDR3: TGCGCCAGCAGCTTTGCAGTAAACACTGAAGCTTTCTTT. As protein: CASSFAVNTEAFF.

Note on this clone: A single base separates this from a much larger clone, so it may be a read error. The V call is TRBV7-2, the J call TRBJ1-1, with a tentative D call TRBD1 (5 bases). From germline, CDR1 is SGHTA and CDR2 FQGNSA. This CDR3 has 13 residues. The CDR3: CASRGEANIEAFF. The CDR3 DNA reads as TGTGCCAGCAGGGGGGAGGCGAACATTGAAGCTTTCTTT. Full variable domain (missing parts from reference TRBV7-2 and TRBJ1-1): GAGVSQSPSNKVTEKGKDVELRCDPISGHTALYWYRQSLGQGLEFLIYFQGNSAPDKSGLPSDRFSAERTGGSVSTLTIQRTQQEDSAVYLCASRGEANIEAFFGQGTRLTVV.

This clone came up a few times. This rearrangement joins TRBV18 to TRBJ2-7; 7 bases agree with TRBD1. This CDR3 spans 16 amino acids. The germline gives CDR1 KGHSH, CDR2 LQKENI. The J segment lost 4 bases and the V segment lost 3 bases, leaving 12 bases of the junction unmatched. CDR3 loop: CASSPYLQTGTYEQYF. DNA for the CDR3: TGTGCCAGCTCACCTTACCTCCAGACAGGGACGTACGAGCAGTACTTC.

This sequence joins TRBV6-6 and TRBJ2-2, with 7 bases aligning to TRBD2. CDR1 and CDR2 from the germline V gene are MNHNY and SVGAGI (reference sequence). V lost 6 bases, J lost 7 bases, and 5 bases stayed unmatched. The CDR3 runs 13 residues. CDR3 bases: TGTGCCAGCAGGGGGGGGAGGGACGGGGAGCTGTTTTTT. Amino acids: CASRGGRDGELFF.

Regarding this clone: This may come from a read error, since a much larger clone is one base off. The DNA is left out, because the CDR3 cannot be placed on it with certainty; the CDR3 is given as TCRdb lists it. The same CDR3 also results from other DNA sequences found in this sample. The rearrangement links TRBV6-5 to TRBJ2-1; TRBD1 was called by the table and not checked on the DNA. Germline V gene data show CDR1 as MNHEY and CDR2 as SVGAGI. The CDR3 comprises 15 residues, both ends counted. The CDR3 loop reads CASSYVGQGAGEQFF.

The chain combines TRBV23-1 with TRBJ1-4; TRBD1 matches 9 bases. TRBV23-1 carries the ORF label, with uncertain function. The CDR3 loop spans 18 amino acids. The trim removed 9 bases at V and 0 bases at J, leaving 14 bases unmatched. This chain's CDR3 is CARTKMGTGTPTNEKLFF. The CDR3 bases are TGCGCCAGAACCAAAATGGGGACAGGGACACCAACTAATGAAAAACTGTTTTTT.

By share, this clone counts as medium-sized. The chain joins TRBV4-1 to TRBJ2-7, with 11 bases identical to TRBD2. Germline lookup yields CDR1 MGHRA and CDR2 YSYEKL. Trimming at V came to 4 bases and at J to 2 bases, leaving 4 bases not matched to a gene. This CDR3 has 15 amino acids. In DNA, the CDR3 is TGCGCCAGCAGCCCAACACTAGCGGGGGCCTACGAGCAGTACTTC. Translating it yields CASSPTLAGAYEQYF.

This clone was counted between two and nine times. The chain recombines TRBV2 with TRBJ2-3; 13 bases are a match to TRBD2. The V segment lost 4 bases and the J segment 1 base; nucleotides outside the gene matches: 5. The CDR3 loop spans 17 amino acids. The V gene's germline CDR1 is SNHLY and CDR2 FYNNEI. The CDR3 coding sequence is TGTGCCAGCAGTGCACTAGCGGGAGGGCTCCGCACAGATACGCAGTATTTT. Amino acids: CASSALAGGLRTDTQYF.

This clone was detected only once. The chain links TRBV27 to TRBJ1-2; D remains unclear. The CDR3 has 14 amino acids. CDR1 is MNHEY, CDR2 SMNVEV, per germline (reference sequence). Trimming removed 2 bases from V and 7 bases from J, with 14 bases in between. The DNA for the CDR3 is TGTGCCAGCAGTTTACGGCGAGAGGCGAGTGGCTACACCTTC. Encoded protein: CASSLRREASGYTF.

This clone counts as medium-sized. This chain's CDR3 is CASSSYGQGAYEQYF. CDR3 DNA: TGTGCCAGCAGTTCTTATGGACAGGGGGCCTACGAGCAGTACTTC. The J gene is TRBJ2-7, the V gene TRBV27; 10 bases agree with TRBD1. CDR1 is MNHEY, CDR2 SMNVEV, per germline (reference sequence). Trimming at V came to 4 bases and at J to 2 bases, leaving 5 bases not matched to a gene. The CDR3 consists of 15 residues.

V gene TRBV10-3 combines with J gene TRBJ2-1, with unresolved D. The CDR3 runs 16 residues. Per germline, CDR1 ENHRY and CDR2 SYGVKD. V was pared by 2 bases and J by 0 bases, with 11 bases between. The CDR3 is CAISEGKGSSYNEQFF. CDR3 in DNA: TGTGCCATCAGTGAGGGCAAGGGAAGCTCCTACAATGAGCAGTTCTTC.

The chain carries TRBV5-1 and TRBJ2-1; 12 nucleotides match TRBD2. The CDR3 loop spans 14 amino acids. Germline CDR1 and CDR2: SGHRS and YFSETQ. Losses at the gene ends were 4 bases for V and 9 bases for J; bases not matched to a gene: 5. CDR3: CASSDLTSGSEQFF. The DNA for the CDR3 is TGCGCCAGCAGCGACTTGACTAGCGGGAGTGAGCAGTTCTTC. Drawing the rest from reference TRBV5-1 and TRBJ2-1, the complete variable domain is KAGVTQTPRYLIKTRGQQVTLSCSPISGHRSVSWYQQTPGQGLQFLFEYFSETQRNKGNFPGRFSGRQFSNSRSEMNVSTLELGDSALYLCASSDLTSGSEQFFGPGTRLTVL.

The V gene is TRBV11-2, the J gene TRBJ2-1; no clear D gene. CDR3 length: 16 residues. Trimming pared 4 bases from V and 8 bases from J, leaving 21 bases between. Germline V gene lookup returns CDR1 SGHAT and CDR2 FQNNGV. The CDR3 reads CASSSLGRTQSDEQFF. The CDR3 DNA is TGTGCCAGCAGCTCCCTAGGACGGACCCAATCTGATGAGCAGTTCTTC.

The genes are TRBV6-1 and TRBJ1-2, with D unresolved. CDR1 is MNHNS, CDR2 SASEGT, per germline. V lost 4 bases and J 4 bases, leaving 10 bases between the germline ends. The CDR3 totals 13 residues. CDR3 residues: CASSADDFYGYTF. The CDR3 DNA reads TGTGCCAGCAGTGCAGATGACTTCTATGGCTACACCTTC.

The V gene is TRBV5-1, the J gene TRBJ1-2; a possible D gene is TRBD1 (6 bases). The CDR3 is 13 residues long. The V end lost 4 bases, the J end lost 4 bases, and 11 bases lay between the germline ends. Germline V gene lookup returns CDR1 SGHRS and CDR2 YFSETQ. The CDR3 loop reads CASSRTGLYGYTF. Written as DNA, the CDR3 is TGCGCCAGCAGCAGAACAGGGCTCTATGGCTACACCTTC. The variable domain in full, completed from reference TRBV5-1 and TRBJ1-2, reads KAGVTQTPRYLIKTRGQQVTLSCSPISGHRSVSWYQQTPGQGLQFLFEYFSETQRNKGNFPGRFSGRQFSNSRSEMNVSTLELGDSALYLCASSRTGLYGYTFGSGTRLTVV.

The chain carries TRBV19 and TRBJ2-4; D perhaps matches TRBD2 (5 bases). Germline CDR1 and CDR2: LNHDA and SQIVND (reference sequence). The V gene lost 3 bases and the J gene lost 0 bases, with 6 bases spanning the gap. The CDR3 contains 14 residues. The CDR3 loop is CASSMEVAKNIQYF. The CDR3 region has the DNA TGTGCCAGTAGTATGGAGGTAGCCAAAAACATTCAGTACTTC. The full variable domain, with the rest looked up from reference TRBV19 and TRBJ2-4, is DGGITQSPKYLFRKEGQNVTLSCEQNLNHDAMYWYRQDPGQGLRLIYYSQIVNDFQKGDIAEGYSVSREKKESFPLTVTSAQKNPTAFYLCASSMEVAKNIQYFGAGTRLSVL.

This chain links TRBV2 with TRBJ2-7, with D perhaps TRBD2 (5 bases). V lost 7 bases and J 5 bases, leaving 15 bases between the germline ends. Germline V CDR1 and CDR2: SNHLY, FYNNEI. The CDR3 covers 13 residues. The CDR3 region has the DNA TGTGCCAGCAAGCTTGGTCGGGGTAACGAGCAGTACTTC. This sequence encodes CASKLGRGNEQYF.

J is TRBJ1-1 and V is TRBV27; no clear D. CDR1 MNHEY and CDR2 SMNVEV come from the germline V gene (reference sequence). Trimming took 8 bases from V and 3 from J, leaving 13 bases between them. The CDR3 is made up of 13 amino acids. This CDR3 reads CASSLGSDTEAFF. The CDR3 bases are TGTGCCAGCTCCTTAGGGTCGGACACTGAAGCTTTCTTT.

J is TRBJ2-5 and V is TRBV6-6, with 8 bases fitting TRBD1. CDR3 length equals 13 residues. In germline, CDR1 is MNHNY, CDR2 SVGAGI (reference sequence). J gave up 5 bases and V 6 bases, and 5 bases lay outside the gene matches. CDR3 in DNA: TGTGCCAGCAGAGGACAGGGTTGGGAGACCCAGTACTTC. This encodes CASRGQGWETQYF.